This TCR beta chain is drawn from a study of glioma-infiltrating T cells after dendritic cell vaccination (TCRdb year 2016). Notes on the research overall: The cohort included some 15 glioblastoma patients drawn from Phase I and II dendritic cell vaccination trials, of whom 9 were newly diagnosed and 6 had recurrent disease. The vaccine consisted of monocyte-derived dendritic cells cultured less than 9 days with IL-4 and GM-CSF, then pulsed overnight with autologous tumor lysate. Between about 2002 and 2013, patients were given autologous tumor lysate-pulsed dendritic cell vaccination. In glioblastoma patients vaccinated with dendritic cells, deep sequencing of TCR beta CDR3 regions served to measure tumor-infiltrating lymphocyte content and to compare repertoires between tumor and blood. TCR sequencing metrics, including TIL content and tumor-blood repertoire overlap, were correlated with survival after dendritic cell vaccination. Each patient was given three intradermal dendritic cell vaccine injections, spaced two weeks apart, in the arm below the axilla. What the authors observed across the whole study: Longer time to progression and overall survival after dendritic cell vaccination were predicted by higher estimated pretreatment TIL content. The three-group TCR overlap response model was characterized as speculative, and prospective validation of the model was stated to be required. TCR clonality showed no direct relationship with survival, which suggests that a diverse polyclonal response may be important. The cohort was small and heterogeneous, with few patients having full blood and tumor sets and even fewer initial-recurrent tumor pairs.

The CDR3 measures 15 amino acids from cysteine to phenylalanine. CDR3 DNA is the only sequence kept; it has 45 bases, read in frame from the first base. V is trimmed back by 0 bases and J by 4 bases, and the junction contains 3 bases that no gene match accounts for. From the germline V gene (reference sequence), CDR1 is SGHNT and CDR2 is YYREEE. The immunoSEQ assay amplified TCRB CDR3 regions from about 2 micrograms of genomic DNA, or from all available DNA when less than that amount was available. The multiplex PCR employed 60 forward primers targeting TCR V beta segments and 13 reverse primers targeting J beta segments. Synthetic control templates were spiked into each sample at limiting dilution to estimate reads per starting template. Reads of 87 bp were generated by sequencing on the Illumina HiSeq System. Regarding the original processing steps: To remove PCR and sequencing errors, closely related sequences were merged with a nearest neighbor algorithm. TCR overlap was defined as the percentage of unique tumor TCR beta sequences that were also present in the same patient's peripheral blood. TCRdb provides this immuneACCESS table in a form limited to in-frame rearrangements. Some clones are lacking; in checked studies, under half of them reflect an unresolved V gene, and why the rest are absent is not known. The DNA gave D and trimming, while V, J and clone size come from that table. Within this sample are about 67,000 clones, with roughly 79% of them counted one time only. The ten largest clonotypes hold roughly 7.7% of the sample.

Worth noting for this clone: Its recognized antigen is unknown. Base quality data are lacking; no much larger clone is found one base away.

Selection of patients required sufficient residual fresh-frozen tumor tissue and over two years of available survival data. Although molecular status otherwise differed among the glioblastoma patients, no patient had an isocitrate dehydrogenase mutation. PBMC collection took place before vaccination, two weeks after the third vaccination, and at tumor progression if progression occurred. Genomic DNA was extracted with the Qiagen DNeasy Blood extraction Kit. The receptor was isolated from a human donor with glioblastoma. The starting material was blood, obtained before dendritic cell vaccination. The chain was built from TRBV5-4 and TRBJ2-3, with 9 central nucleotides matching TRBD2. The CDR3 region reads CASSLVAGAPDTQYF. The nucleotide sequence is TGTGCCAGCAGCTTGGTAGCGGGGGCCCCAGATACGCAGTATTTT. The CDR3, completed at both ends by the reference TRBV5-4 and TRBJ2-3 genes, gives the full variable domain ETGVTQSPTHLIKTRGQQVTLRCSSQSGHNTVSWYQQALGQGPQFIFQYYREEENGRGNFPPRFSGLQFPNYSSELNVNALELDDSALYLCASSLVAGAPDTQYFGPGTRLTVL.